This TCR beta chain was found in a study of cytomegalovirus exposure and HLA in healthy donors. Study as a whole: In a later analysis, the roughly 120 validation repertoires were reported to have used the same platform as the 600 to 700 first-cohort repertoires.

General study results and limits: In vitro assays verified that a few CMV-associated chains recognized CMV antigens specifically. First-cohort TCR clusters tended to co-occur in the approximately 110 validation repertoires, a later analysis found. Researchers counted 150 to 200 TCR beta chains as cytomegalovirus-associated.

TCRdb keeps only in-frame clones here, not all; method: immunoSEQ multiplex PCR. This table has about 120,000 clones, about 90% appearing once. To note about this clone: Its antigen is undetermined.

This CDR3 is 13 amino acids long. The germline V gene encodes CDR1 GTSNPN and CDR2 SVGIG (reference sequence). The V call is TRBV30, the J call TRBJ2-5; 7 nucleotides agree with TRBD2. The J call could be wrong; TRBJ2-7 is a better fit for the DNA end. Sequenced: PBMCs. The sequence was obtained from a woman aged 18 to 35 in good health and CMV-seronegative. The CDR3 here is CAWSSGTNYEQYF. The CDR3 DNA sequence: TGTGCCTGGAGTTCCGGGACTAATTACGAGCAGTACTTC.